This entry features one TCR beta chain sequence. Its specificity is unknown. The CDR3 totals 11 residues. With 6 bases removed from V and 1 base from J, the gap between germline ends came to 3 bases. The germline V gene encodes CDR1 LNHDA and CDR2 SQIVND (reference sequence). This entry belongs to a study of OX40 agonist ivuxolimab in advanced cancers. Study outcomes and limitations: Antigen specificity of clonally expanded peripheral T cells was not established.

This table comes from immunoSEQ multiplex PCR, and its TCRdb copy is limited to in-frame clones, with some not included. The sample gives over 80,000 clones, around nine tenths of which show up once; more than 0.8% is in the top ten. This sequence was found in an adult with an advanced solid tumor such as melanoma, head and neck, liver or kidney cancer. V is TRBV19 and J is TRBJ1-1; no firm D call. The sample in question was CD4+ or CD8+ T cells sorted from blood, obtained in a trial of the OX40 agonist ivuxolimab. In DNA, the CDR3 is TGTGCCAGTAGGGGGAACACTGAAGCTTTCTTT. Its protein is CASRGNTEAFF.